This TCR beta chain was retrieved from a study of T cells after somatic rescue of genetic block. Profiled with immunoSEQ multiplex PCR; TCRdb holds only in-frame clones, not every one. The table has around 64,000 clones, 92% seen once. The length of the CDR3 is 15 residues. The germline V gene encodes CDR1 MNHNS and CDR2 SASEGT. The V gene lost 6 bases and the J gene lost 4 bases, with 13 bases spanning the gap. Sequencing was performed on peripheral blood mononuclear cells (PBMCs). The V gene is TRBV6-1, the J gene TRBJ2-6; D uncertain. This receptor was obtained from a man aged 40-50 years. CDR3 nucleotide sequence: TGTGCCAGCAGGGCTAACCCCGCCGGGGCCAACGTCCTGACTTTC. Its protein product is CASRANPAGANVLTF.